The 22 T cell receptor beta chains presented below share a single source sample, sequenced in a study of blood T cell repertoires in COVID-19. The table came from immunoSEQ multiplex PCR; TCRdb's copy has only in-frame clones and leaves some out. In the table there are approximately 200,000 clones, 85% of which are singletons. Source material: PBMCs or T cells enriched from blood (not recorded which). The receptors here all came from a man in his forties or fifties who had recovered from COVID-19.

This sequence joins TRBV7-3 and TRBJ2-7, with 7 nucleotides matching TRBD1. The V gene end was trimmed by 5 bases and the J gene end by 7 bases; junction bases not matched to a gene: 8. The CDR3 extends over 13 amino acids. Germline assignment: CDR1 SGHTA and CDR2 FQGTGA. In DNA form, the CDR3 reads TGTGCCAGCAGCGACAGGGTTCCGGGAGAGCAGTACTTC. It codes for CASSDRVPGEQYF. The variable domain in full, completed from reference TRBV7-3 and TRBJ2-7, reads GAGVSQTPSNKVTEKGKYVELRCDPISGHTALYWYRQSLGQGPEFLIYFQGTGAADDSGLPNDRFFAVRPEGSVSTLKIQRTERGDSAVYLCASSDRVPGEQYFGPGTRLTVT.

The chain uses TRBV2 and TRBJ2-3; 8 bases agree with TRBD2. Germline lookup yields CDR1 SNHLY and CDR2 FYNNEI. V trimming: 8 bases; J trimming: 0 bases; junction bases outside the gene matches: 1. CDR3 length equals 13 residues. Written as DNA, the CDR3 is TGTGCCAGCCGGGAGGGGAGCACAGATACGCAGTATTTT. Its protein is CASREGSTDTQYF.

J is TRBJ2-7 and V is TRBV5-1; 9 positions match TRBD1. The length of the CDR3 is 13 residues. The germline CDR1 and CDR2 sequences are SGHRS and YFSETQ. The V and J ends lost 5 bases and 5 bases, in that order; junction bases with no gene match: 5. The CDR3 nucleotides read TGCGCCAGCAGACGGGACAGGGATCACGAGCAGTACTTC. Amino acid sequence: CASRRDRDHEQYF.

The CDR3 spells CATSREGRGENTEAFF. The CDR3 DNA sequence: TGTGCCACCAGCAGAGAAGGGAGGGGGGAGAACACTGAAGCTTTCTTT. The rearrangement uses TRBV15 and TRBJ1-1; possibly TRBD1 for D (6 bases). Germline V lookup: CDR1 LNHNV, CDR2 YYDKDF (reference sequence). CDR3 length equals 16 residues. V was cut by 0 bases and J by 1 base, with 12 bases left in between.

This chain uses TRBV5-4 with TRBJ2-1, with D hard to call. Trimming pared 1 base from V and 8 bases from J, leaving 4 bases between. Germline CDR1 is SGHNT and CDR2 is YYREEE (reference sequence). The length of the CDR3 is 11 residues. CDR3 residues: CASSLYYEQFF. CDR3 in DNA: TGTGCCAGCAGCTTGTACTATGAGCAGTTCTTC.

V usage is TRBV29-1 and J usage is TRBJ2-1; tentatively, D is TRBD1 (6 bases). The CDR3 sequence is 15 residues long. V lost 4 bases and J 1 base, leaving 14 bases between the germline ends. From germline, CDR1 is SQVTM and CDR2 ANQGSEA. This CDR3 reads CSVVSGEESYNEQFF. CDR3 bases: TGCAGCGTTGTCTCAGGGGAAGAATCCTACAATGAGCAGTTCTTC.

The genes are TRBV4-2 and TRBJ1-4; TRBD1 might be the D (5 bases). Germline V CDR1 and CDR2: LGHNA, YNFKEQ. This CDR3 has 16 residues. Between the trimmed V and J ends, which lost 1 base and 0 bases, there was a span of 9 bases. Here the CDR3 reads CASSQGGLSTNEKLFF. CDR3 bases: TGTGCCAGCAGCCAAGGGGGCCTATCAACTAATGAAAAACTGTTTTTT.

The rearrangement links TRBV2 to TRBJ1-2; D is uncertain. The V gene's germline CDR1 is SNHLY and CDR2 FYNNEI. The CDR3 is 13 amino acids. Trimming cost V 5 bases and J 2 bases, with 9 bases left between them. Here the CDR3 DNA reads TGTGCCAGCAGTCGGGATCTAAACTATGGCTACACCTTC. This sequence encodes CASSRDLNYGYTF.

V usage is TRBV7-3 and J usage is TRBJ2-3; 10 bases fit TRBD2. The CDR3 loop spans 16 amino acids. J lost 5 bases, V lost 5 bases, and 10 bases had no gene match. From germline, CDR1 is SGHTA and CDR2 FQGTGA. CDR3 sequence reads: CASSLSAGGGVDTQYF. The CDR3 nucleotides are TGTGCCAGCAGCCTATCAGCGGGAGGGGGTGTAGATACGCAGTATTTT.

The V and J genes are TRBV10-3 and TRBJ2-1; the match to TRBD1 covers 8 bases. With V trimmed by 10 bases and J by 6 bases, 5 bases remained unmatched. This CDR3 contains 12 residues. CDR1 is ENHRY, CDR2 SYGVKD, per germline. CDR3 DNA: TGTGCCAGTACCGGGACAGGCAATGAGCAGTTCTTC. Residues: CASTGTGNEQFF.

The chain is built from TRBV7-2 and TRBJ1-5; D might be TRBD1 (5 bases). The CDR3 has 15 amino acids. The V end was cut by 1 base, the J end by 2 bases, with 9 bases between. The germline V gene has CDR1 SGHTA and CDR2 FQGNSA. CDR3 in DNA: TGTGCCAGCAGCTTAGGCAGGGTTGGCAATCAGCCCCAGCATTTT. Its translation: CASSLGRVGNQPQHF.

The chain joins TRBV2 to TRBJ2-5; TRBD1 matches 8 bases. The CDR3 consists of 14 residues. The germline gives CDR1 SNHLY, CDR2 FYNNEI. Losses at the gene ends were 5 bases for V and 5 bases for J; bases not matched to a gene: 7. Written as DNA, the CDR3 is TGTGCCAGCAGTAGTACAGGGGGTTTGGAGACCCAGTACTTC. Translating gives CASSSTGGLETQYF.

The chain has TRBV7-3 and TRBJ2-1, with 10 bases fitting TRBD2. The V gene end was trimmed by 5 bases and the J gene end by 7 bases; junction bases not matched to a gene: 8. Per germline, CDR1 SGHTA and CDR2 FQGTGA. The CDR3 extends over 15 amino acids. This chain's CDR3 is CASSLASGSGNEQFF. CDR3 DNA: TGTGCCAGCAGCCTCGCTAGCGGGAGCGGGAATGAGCAGTTCTTC.

The chain has TRBV2 and TRBJ2-7; 10 bases agree with TRBD2. CDR3 length: 15 amino acids. The ends lost 6 bases at V and 1 base at J; junction bases unmatched: 6. Germline V gene lookup returns CDR1 SNHLY and CDR2 FYNNEI. CDR3 nucleotides: TGTGCCAGCAGACACGATAGCGGGAGGTCCTACGAGCAGTACTTC. Translated, it gives CASRHDSGRSYEQYF.

CDR3 nucleotides: TGTGCCAGTAGTACAAGGCCGGGAGGCAATTCACCCCTCCACTTT. Encoded protein: CASSTRPGGNSPLHF. The V call is TRBV19, the J call TRBJ1-6; no reliable D call. Per the germline V gene, CDR1 is LNHDA and CDR2 is SQIVND (reference sequence). V gave up 4 bases and J gave up 7 bases, with 14 bases separating them. The CDR3 is 15 amino acids.

CDR3 region: CASSQDRTVYYGYTF. In DNA, the CDR3 is TGCGCCAGCAGCCAAGATCGTACCGTCTATTATGGCTACACCTTC. This chain connects TRBV4-3 to TRBJ1-2, with D hard to call. The V end was cut by 0 bases, the J end by 5 bases, with 13 bases between. The CDR3 is 15 residues long. Germline V CDR1 and CDR2: LGHNA, YSLEER.

The chain employs TRBV4-1 and TRBJ1-5, with D hard to call. The CDR3 is 14 residues long. V shed 1 base and J shed 1 base, with 5 bases lying between them. CDR1 and CDR2 from the germline V gene are MGHRA and YSYEKL. The CDR3 reads CASSQAGSNQPQHF. The CDR3 nucleotides read TGCGCCAGCAGCCAAGCCGGGAGCAATCAGCCCCAGCATTTT.

This clone was seen a few times. The junction departs from the called germline gene at one end, perhaps through a read error. J is TRBJ2-3 and V is TRBV7-3, with 7 bases aligning to TRBD1. The length of the CDR3 is 15 residues. The germline CDR1 and CDR2 sequences are SGHTA and FQGTGA. DNA of the CDR3: TGTGCCAGCAGCCTAACAGGGGAAGGGACAGATACGCAGTATTTT. It translates to CASSLTGEGTDTQYF.

This clone was found many times. This chain connects TRBV6-4 to TRBJ2-1, with 12 nucleotides matching TRBD1. The V gene end was trimmed by 3 bases and the J gene end by 6 bases; junction bases not matched to a gene: 0. The germline CDR1 and CDR2 sequences are MRHNA and SNTAGT. The CDR3 is 14 amino acids. CDR3: CASSEGQGANEQFF. CDR3 nucleotides: TGTGCCAGCAGTGAGGGACAGGGGGCCAATGAGCAGTTCTTC.

The J gene is TRBJ2-3, the V gene TRBV19, with TRBD1 matching 7 bases. There are 13 residues in the CDR3. Germline V CDR1 and CDR2: LNHDA, SQIVND (reference sequence). V lost 11 bases to trimming and J lost 5 bases; unmatched junction nucleotides: 10. The CDR3 DNA sequence: TGTGCCGCGGCAGACAGGGCTGGAGATACGCAGTATTTT. It is translated as CAAADRAGDTQYF.

J is TRBJ1-2 and V is TRBV3-1 (or the pseudogene TRBV3-2), with 7 bases that match TRBD1. V gave up 4 bases and J gave up 4 bases; unmatched junction bases: 6. In germline, CDR1 is LGHDT, CDR2 YNNKEL (reference sequence). The length of the CDR3 is 14 residues. This CDR3 is CASSRTGLSYGYTF. For the CDR3, the DNA is TGTGCCAGCAGCCGGACAGGCCTGTCCTATGGCTACACCTTC.

The chain is built from TRBV7-8 and TRBJ2-5, with TRBD2 matching 10 bases. This CDR3 is built from 16 residues. V trimming: 5 bases; J trimming: 2 bases; junction bases outside the gene matches: 8. Germline CDR1 SGHVS, CDR2 FQNEAQ. The CDR3 DNA is TGTGCCAGCAGCCCAGCAATACTAGCGGGACAAGAGACCCAGTACTTC. This encodes CASSPAILAGQETQYF.